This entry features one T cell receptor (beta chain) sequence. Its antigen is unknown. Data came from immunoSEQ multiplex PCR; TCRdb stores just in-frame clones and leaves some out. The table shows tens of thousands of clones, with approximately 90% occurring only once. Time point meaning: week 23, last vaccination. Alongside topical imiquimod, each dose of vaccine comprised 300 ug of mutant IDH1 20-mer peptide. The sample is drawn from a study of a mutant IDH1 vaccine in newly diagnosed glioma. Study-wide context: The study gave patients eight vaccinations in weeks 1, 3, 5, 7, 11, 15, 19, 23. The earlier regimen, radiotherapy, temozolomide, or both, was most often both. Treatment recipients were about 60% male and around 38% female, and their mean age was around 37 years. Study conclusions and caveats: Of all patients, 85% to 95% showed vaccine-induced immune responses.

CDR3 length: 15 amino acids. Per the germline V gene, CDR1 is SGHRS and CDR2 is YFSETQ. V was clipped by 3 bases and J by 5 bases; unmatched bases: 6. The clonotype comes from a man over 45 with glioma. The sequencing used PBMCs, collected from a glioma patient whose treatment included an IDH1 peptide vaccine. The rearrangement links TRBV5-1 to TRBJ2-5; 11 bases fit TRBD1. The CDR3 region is CASSWGTGGRETQYF. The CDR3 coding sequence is TGCGCCAGCAGCTGGGGGACAGGGGGTCGGGAGACCCAGTACTTC.